These 4 T cell receptor beta chains were all obtained from the same sample, sequenced in a study of CD8+ T cells in alopecia areata (dated by TCRdb to 2017 to 2018). Library preparation used the immunoSEQ multiplex PCR assay. RNA was extracted from all samples and reverse transcribed into cDNA as template for TCR sequencing. Drawn from immuneACCESS, this table holds only the in-frame rearrangements with V and J called that TCRdb kept. Clones are partly lost; checked studies trace under half to an unresolved V gene and leave the rest unexplained. The sample table records roughly 200,000 clones; 40% to 45% of these occur just once. 2% to 3% of the sample lies in the top ten. The label giving this sample's treatment or condition can be read as: oral pan-JAK inhibitor, 5-10 mg twice daily. The material was CD4+ T cells sorted from blood, obtained at approximately week 36, from a patient treated with tofacitinib. All receptors derive from a human donor with alopecia areata.

The rearrangement uses TRBV4-3 and TRBJ1-1; the match to TRBD1 covers 12 bases. This CDR3 region has 15 residues. Germline trimming cut 2 bases from V and 7 bases from J; bases unmatched to any gene: 5. CDR1 is LGHNA, CDR2 YSLEER, per germline. The CDR3 protein is CASSQTGQGAREAFF. The CDR3 DNA reads as TGCGCCAGCAGCCAAACGGGACAGGGGGCTCGTGAAGCTTTCTTT.

This clone has more than one count but fewer than ten. The rearrangement joins TRBV4-1 to TRBJ2-7; 10 bases map to TRBD2. Germline CDR1 is MGHRA and CDR2 is YSYEKL. The CDR3 is 15 residues long. Trimming removed 4 bases from V and 4 bases from J; junction bases left unmatched: 7. The CDR3, as DNA: TGCGCCAGCAGCCTGCGTTATAGCGGGAGGTACGAGCAGTACTTC. It is translated as CASSLRYSGRYEQYF.

This clone was counted ten times or more. This rearrangement joins TRBV7-3 to TRBJ2-7; a possible D gene is TRBD2 (6 bases). This CDR3 spans 15 amino acids. Trimming took 5 bases from V and 3 from J, leaving 17 bases between them. CDR1 and CDR2 (germline): SGHTA, FQGTGA. The chain's CDR3 is CASSLHAAGNYEQYF. The CDR3 bases are TGTGCCAGCAGCCTCCACGCGGCGGGAAACTACGAGCAGTACTTC.

The chain uses TRBV6-6 and TRBJ2-3, with D uncertain. The CDR3 contains 15 residues. Trimming removed 2 bases at V and 0 bases at J, with 9 bases between. CDR1 and CDR2 from the germline V gene are MNHNY and SVGAGI (reference sequence). The CDR3 DNA sequence: TGTGCCAGCAGTTACGACGGAAAAAGCACAGATACGCAGTATTTT. As protein: CASSYDGKSTDTQYF.